This T cell receptor beta chain was sequenced during a study of vaccination effects on CD4 cells after COVID-19. Comment on this clone: Its antigen remains unidentified.

Prior to sequencing, the ViraFEST assay stimulated PBMC with viral peptide pools, which expanded the antigen-specific CD4+ T cells. Having been cultured for less than 13 days, the cells underwent CD4+ T cell isolation. The study found no prior SARS-CoV-2 infection in the vaccine recipients, who tested negative for nucleocapsid antibodies. PBMC cultures contained about 1.9 million cells per well, around 10 IU/ml IL-2 and approximately 9.4 ug/ml peptides. Half the medium was swapped for IL-2 medium on days 3 and 7. The method was immunoSEQ multiplex PCR; TCRdb's version includes in-frame clones alone and lacks a portion of them. The sample yields about 60,000 clones, 80% to 90% seen once. Sequencing was performed on CD4+ T cells from PBMCs cultured with HCoV-229E spike peptides, taken before COVID-19 vaccination. This clonotype originated in a human donor who received a COVID-19 vaccine.

The CDR3 region has the DNA TGTGCCTGGGCTACAGGGGGCGCAGGTCAGCCCCAGCATTTT. Amino acids: CAWATGGAGQPQHF. This chain uses TRBV30 with TRBJ1-5, with TRBD1 matching over 9 bases. V trimming: 5 bases; J trimming: 6 bases; junction bases outside the gene matches: 8. Germline assignment: CDR1 GTSNPN and CDR2 SVGIG (reference sequence). CDR3 length: 14 amino acids.